What follows is one T cell receptor beta chain and its context. Its antigen is as yet unknown. The naive CD8 population came from CD45RO-negative cells selected for CCR7, without terminally differentiated effector memory CD45RA+ cells. Method: immunoSEQ multiplex PCR; TCRdb's copy keeps in-frame clones and lacks some. The table records roughly 2.1 million clones, just over 90% of them present only once. Germline CDR1 LNHNV, CDR2 YYDKDF (reference sequence). The CDR3 is made up of 14 amino acids. Trimming took 1 base from V and 8 from J, leaving 14 bases between them. The entry originates in a study of shared clonotypes between healthy human individuals. Study context: Every donor yielded three CD4 naive, three CD4 memory, two CD8 naive and one CD8 memory plate.

Study results and limitations: All-four-donor shared clonotypes had higher generation probabilities than non-shared clonotypes did. The sole specimen, blood, was sampled, and tissue repertoires likely differ. Generally, naive subsets came out with larger estimated richness than memory subsets.

The specimen was naive CD8+ T cells from PBMCs. The chain joins TRBV15 to TRBJ1-2; weak D call: TRBD1 (5 bases). The sequence was collected from a man younger than 30 in good health. Some clones in this sample may be carry-over from other donors' samples. CDR3 nucleotide sequence: TGTGCCACCAGCAGAGTTCGTCAGGGCGACGGCTACACCTTC. Residues: CATSRVRQGDGYTF.